Listed below are T cell receptor beta chains from one sample, sequenced in a study of T cells after yellow fever vaccination. TCRdb reprocessed the 5' RACE reads with MiXCR, giving one entry per CDR3 protein. The table records some 350,000 distinct CDR3 sequences, about 6.2% of them present only once. The specimen comprised PBMCs, sampled 5 days after the yellow fever booster vaccination. These receptors came from a man aged 30 to 39 who received the YFV17D yellow fever vaccine. CDR3s include the opening cysteine and the closing phenylalanine or tryptophan. The D gene is left open where the match is weak. The size field is filled for only some rows; it gives once, few, many or a size class.

clone size,V gene,D gene,J gene,CDR3 protein,CDR3 DNA
many,TRBV11-2,-,TRBJ1-4,CASSLDVWGRNEKLFF,TGTGCCAGCAGCTTAGACGTCTGGGGGAGAAATGAAAAACTGTTTTTT
-,TRBV4-2,-,TRBJ2-7,CASSQVTGLNYEQYF,TGTGCCAGCAGCCAAGTAACGGGACTGAACTACGAGCAGTACTTC
few,TRBV19,TRBD1,TRBJ2-7,CASSMLGQGAYEQYF,TGTGCCAGTAGTATGTTAGGGCAGGGGGCCTACGAGCAGTACTTC
-,TRBV2,-,TRBJ1-1,CASVGTEAFF,TGTGCCAGCGTAGGCACTGAAGCTTTCTTT
many,TRBV21-1,-,TRBJ2-7,CASSKVSRAGQYF,TGTGCCAGCAGCAAAGTCAGCAGGGCCGGGCAGTACTTC
-,TRBV11-2,TRBD1,TRBJ2-5,CASSIRDRAQETQYF,TGTGCCAGCAGCATACGGGACAGGGCCCAAGAGACCCAGTACTTC
many,TRBV20-1,-,TRBJ2-7,CSALIGGSFEQYF,TGCAGTGCTCTTATTGGGGGAAGTTTCGAGCAGTACTTC
-,TRBV20-1,TRBD2,TRBJ2-2,CSARVAGGLANTGELFF,TGCAGTGCTAGAGTAGCGGGAGGCCTCGCGAACACCGGGGAGCTGTTTTTT
many,TRBV6-2/TRBV6-3,TRBD2,TRBJ2-1,CASSYLGLAGAGNEQFF,TGTGCCAGCAGTTACCTGGGACTAGCGGGAGCGGGCAATGAGCAGTTCTTC
many,TRBV7-8,-,TRBJ1-2,CASSFRRNYGYTF,TGTGCCAGCAGCTTTCGCCGGAACTATGGCTACACCTTC
-,TRBV6-2/TRBV6-3,TRBD1,TRBJ2-2,CASRPRGSTGELFF,TGTGCCAGCAGGCCCAGGGGGAGCACCGGGGAGCTGTTTTTT
few,TRBV15,TRBD2,TRBJ2-1,CATRRGLDYNEQFF,TGTGCCACCCGCCGGGGACTAGACTACAATGAGCAGTTCTTC
few,TRBV6-5,-,TRBJ1-5,CASSSRAGNQPQHF,TGTGCCAGCAGTTCTAGGGCCGGCAATCAGCCCCAGCATTTT